These T cell receptor beta chains were read from a single sample in a study of T cells in localized non-small cell lung cancer. TCRdb's copy holds only in-frame clones and misses some; the assay was immunoSEQ multiplex PCR. The data show around 140,000 clones, around 90% seen once. Sequencing was performed on peripheral blood, taken before any cancer treatment. Receptor source: a female donor of 60 years or more with stage I lung adenocarcinoma. CDR3s include the opening cysteine and the closing phenylalanine or tryptophan. The D gene is left open where the match is weak.

j_call,d_call,v_call,cdr3_nt,cdr3_aa
TRBJ2-3,NA,TRBV28,TGTGCCAGCAGTTTCGGTCTTCTCGGGCAGTATTTT,CASSFGLLGQYF
TRBJ2-2,NA,TRBV6-1,TGTGCCAGCAGTTCAGTTAACACCGGGGAGCTGTTTTTT,CASSSVNTGELFF
TRBJ1-2,TRBD1,TRBV14,TGTGCCAGCAGCCCGGAGGGGGCTTGGTATGGCTACACCTTC,CASSPEGAWYGYTF
TRBJ2-7,TRBD2,TRBV5-1,TGCGCCAGCAGCCCTTCTCTAGCGGGAGGGTACGAGCAGTACTTC,CASSPSLAGGYEQYF
TRBJ1-3,NA,TRBV5-1,TGCGCCAGCAGCTTGGCCGAGGGAAACACCATATATTTT,CASSLAEGNTIYF
TRBJ2-7,TRBD1,TRBV10-2,TGCGCCAGCAGTGAATGGACAGGGGACGAGCAGTACTTC,CASSEWTGDEQYF
TRBJ1-4,NA,TRBV28,TGTGCCAGCAGTTCCCTCTCACGGACTAATGAAAAACTGTTTTTT,CASSSLSRTNEKLFF
TRBJ2-3,NA,TRBV7-2,TGTGCCAGCAGCCCCGCGGGAAGACGCACAGATACGCAGTATTTT,CASSPAGRRTDTQYF
TRBJ2-5,NA,TRBV5-3,TGTGCCAGAAGCTTGGCCGATGACAGACAAGAGACCCAGTACTTC,CARSLADDRQETQYF
TRBJ2-5,NA,TRBV2,TGTGCCAGCAGTGAAGCGCTGGGGTTGTTGGAAGAGACCCAGTACTTC,CASSEALGLLEETQYF
TRBJ1-1,NA,TRBV7-9,TGTGCCATAGATGGACATACTCAGCTTGAAGCTTTCTTT,CAIDGHTQLEAFF
TRBJ1-6,NA,TRBV6-1,TGTGCCAGCAGTAACAGACAGGACAAGAATTCACCCCTCCACTTT,CASSNRQDKNSPLHF
TRBJ2-3,NA,TRBV5-1,TGCGCCAGCAGCCGGGGACGCCCAAACACAGATACGCAGTATTTT,CASSRGRPNTDTQYF